Listed below are T cell receptor beta chains from one sample, sequenced in a study of T cell responses to AZD1222 COVID-19 vaccine. Sequencing was performed with immunoSEQ multiplex PCR; in TCRdb, only in-frame clones are kept and a portion is missing. There are roughly 150,000 clones in the sample; about nine tenths occur only once, and 1.9% lies in the top ten. The sequences come from peripheral blood, collected 28 days after the second AZD1222 dose. These receptors all come from an adult who received the AZD1222 COVID-19 vaccine. The CDR3 runs from the conserved cysteine through the conserved F or W. The D gene is left open where the match is weak. Rows give clone size only sometimes, using once, few, many, or a class for an expanded clone.

>TRBV2|TRBJ1-5|TRBD1|NA
TGTGCCAGCAGCGACAGGGGGGGAAATCAGCCCCAGCATTTT
CASSDRGGNQPQHF
>TRBV18|TRBJ2-5|NA|NA
TGTGCCAGCTCACTAAACCAGGGAGAAGAGACCCAGTACTTC
CASSLNQGEETQYF
>TRBV5-4|TRBJ1-2|NA|NA
TGTGCCAGCAGGTCTGACAGGAGCTATGGCTACACCTTC
CASRSDRSYGYTF
>TRBV19|TRBJ2-7|TRBD2|NA
TGTGCCAGTAGCACTAGCGGGGGGGCTACCTACGAGCAGTACTTC
CASSTSGGATYEQYF
>TRBV9|TRBJ1-2|TRBD1|NA
TGTGCCAGCAGCCGGAGGGGGCCCGCCAACTATGGCTACACCTTC
CASSRRGPANYGYTF
>TRBV4-1|TRBJ1-2|NA|NA
TGCGCCAGCAGCCAAGTGATGAGGGAACAGGGCGATGGCTACACCTTC
CASSQVMREQGDGYTF
>TRBV5-3|TRBJ1-5|TRBD1|few
TGTGCCAGAAGCCCCCAAGACCCCCGGGACAGAAATAGCAATCAGCCCCAGCATTTT
CARSPQDPRDRNSNQPQHF
>TRBV18|TRBJ1-1|TRBD1|NA
TGTGCCAGCTCACCCGACAGGGGAGGTGGCACTGAAGCTTTCTTT
CASSPDRGGGTEAFF
>TRBV5-1|TRBJ2-5|TRBD1|once
TGCGCCAGCAGCTCTATGACAGGGCAAGAGACCCAGTACTTC
CASSSMTGQETQYF
>TRBV27|TRBJ1-2|NA|NA
TGTGCCAGCAGTTTAGCGGGGGGGGAGGATGGCTACACCTTC
CASSLAGGEDGYTF
>TRBV7-2|TRBJ2-1|NA|NA
TGTGCCAGCAGCTTAATCCCCTCCTACAATGAGCAGTTCTTC
CASSLIPSYNEQFF
>TRBV5-1|TRBJ2-5|NA|NA
TGCGCCAGCAGCTTGGTGGGGGAACACCAAGAGACCCAGTACTTC
CASSLVGEHQETQYF
>TRBV5-5|TRBJ1-2|NA|few
TGTGCCAGCAGCTTATTGGGGACAAACTATGGCTACACCTTC
CASSLLGTNYGYTF
>TRBV7-9|TRBJ2-1|NA|NA
TGTGCCAGCAGCTTACCGGCTTCCTCCTACAATGAGCAGTTCTTC
CASSLPASSYNEQFF
>TRBV28|TRBJ1-2|NA|NA
TGTGCCAGCAGTTTAGATTGGCGTGGCTACACCTTC
CASSLDWRGYTF
>TRBV9|TRBJ1-2|TRBD1|NA
TGTGCCAGCAGCGTAGGGAACAGGGGGAACTATGGCTACACCTTC
CASSVGNRGNYGYTF
>TRBV2|TRBJ2-5|NA|NA
TGTGCCAGCAGCCGGCAGGGAGGTAAAGAGACCCAGTACTTC
CASSRQGGKETQYF
>TRBV7-2|TRBJ1-1|TRBD1|NA
TGTGCCAGCAGCTTAGCGGGACAGGGTGGGACTGAAGCTTTCTTT
CASSLAGQGGTEAFF
>TRBV24-1|TRBJ2-1|NA|NA
TGTGCCACCAGCCTGGGGCAGCGATTCTACAATGAGCAGTTCTTC
CATSLGQRFYNEQFF
>TRBV5-4|TRBJ1-1|TRBD1|NA
TGTGCCAGCAGCCGAATTGCAGGGGGCCTGACTGAAGCTTTCTTT
CASSRIAGGLTEAFF
>TRBV3-1/TRBV3-2|TRBJ2-2|TRBD2|NA
TGTGCCAGCAGCCAAAGATCCGGGACTAGCGGCTCCCCCCGGGAGCTGTTTTTT
CASSQRSGTSGSPRELFF
>TRBV7-2|TRBJ2-1|TRBD2|once
TGTGCCAGCAGCCAACCGACTAGCGGGGGCCAGAGCTCCTACAATGAGCAGTTCTTC
CASSQPTSGGQSSYNEQFF
>TRBV11-3|TRBJ1-1|NA|NA
TGTGCCAGCAGCCGTGGGGCAGGGTACACTGAAGCTTTCTTT
CASSRGAGYTEAFF
>TRBV7-2|TRBJ2-5|TRBD2|few
TGTGCCAGCAGCCCCAGCGATCGGGGGGGGCCTCAGGAGACCCAGTACTTC
CASSPSDRGGPQETQYF
>TRBV10-1|TRBJ2-1|NA|NA
TGCGCCAGCAGTGAGTTGACTGCTAGCTCCTACAATGAGCAGTTCTTC
CASSELTASSYNEQFF
>TRBV7-6|TRBJ1-3|NA|NA
TGTGCCAGCAGCTCCGGGACCTCGAGGTCTGGAAACACCATATATTTT
CASSSGTSRSGNTIYF
>TRBV10-1|TRBJ1-1|NA|NA
TGCGCCAGCAGTGAAGGAACTTACCCGGGCCAAAACACTGAAGCTTTCTTT
CASSEGTYPGQNTEAFF
>TRBV6-5|TRBJ1-1|NA|NA
TGTGCCAGCAGTTCCTTAGCAGTCAGGGCTGAAGCTTTCTTT
CASSSLAVRAEAFF
>TRBV12-3/TRBV12-4|TRBJ1-2|TRBD1|NA
TGTGCCAGCAGCCGGACAGGTGTTAGTAGCTACACCTTC
CASSRTGVSSYTF
>TRBV19|TRBJ1-5|TRBD1|NA
TGTGCCAGCCGACAGGGGGCGGTTGGCGGCAATCAGCCCCAGCATTTT
CASRQGAVGGNQPQHF
>TRBV7-3|TRBJ1-1|TRBD1|NA
TGTGCCAGCAGTTTACTAGGAGGGGGCAGAGGCACTGAAGCTTTCTTT
CASSLLGGGRGTEAFF
>TRBV5-4|TRBJ2-5|NA|NA
TGTGCCAGCAGCTTGCCACACCAAGAGACCCAGTACTTC
CASSLPHQETQYF
>TRBV2|TRBJ1-3|TRBD1|NA
TGTGCCAGCAGTGTCTCAGGGGGGGTGGACACCATATATTTT
CASSVSGGVDTIYF
>TRBV28|TRBJ2-1|NA|NA
TGTGCCAGCAACCCCAGGGGGGCTGAGCAGTTCTTC
CASNPRGAEQFF
>TRBV9|TRBJ1-1|NA|NA
TGTGCCAGCAGCATCCGACGTGGCACTGAAGCTTTCTTT
CASSIRRGTEAFF
>TRBV5-5|TRBJ2-7|NA|NA
TGTGCCAGCACCACCGATAGGGTTGCCTACGAGCAGTACTTC
CASTTDRVAYEQYF
>TRBV7-8|TRBJ1-2|TRBD1|NA
TGTGCCAGCAGCTCCGGGACAGTCTATGGCTACACCTTC
CASSSGTVYGYTF
>TRBV5-1|TRBJ2-2|NA|NA
TGCGCCAGCAGCTTGGCCTGGGGACTTGCGAACACCGGGGAGCTGTTTTTT
CASSLAWGLANTGELFF
>TRBV6-6|TRBJ2-7|NA|once
TGTGCCAGCAGAATCCAAGGGAGCGGCTACGAGCAGTACTTC
CASRIQGSGYEQYF
>TRBV30|TRBJ1-1|NA|NA
TGTGGGGCAGGCCGTACTGAAGCTTTCTTT
CGAGRTEAFF
>TRBV9|TRBJ1-1|NA|NA
TGTGCCAGCAGTAAGACTCGGAACACTGAAGCTTTCTTT
CASSKTRNTEAFF
>TRBV6-5|TRBJ1-2|TRBD1|NA
TGTGCCAGCAGTTACACAGGACAGGGGGGTAAGGGTGGCTACACCTTC
CASSYTGQGGKGGYTF
>TRBV6-5|TRBJ2-2|NA|NA
TGTGCCAGCAGATACCCCGTGGGGGCGATCGGGGAGCTGTTTTTT
CASRYPVGAIGELFF
>TRBV6-5|TRBJ1-3|NA|once
TGTGCCAGCAGCCAACTCCATTCTGGAAACACCATATATTTT
CASSQLHSGNTIYF
>TRBV6-6|TRBJ1-1|TRBD1|NA
TGTGCCAGCAGTTCCAGGGACAGGTATACTGAAGCTTTCTTT
CASSSRDRYTEAFF
>TRBV5-6|TRBJ1-1|NA|NA
TGTGCCAGCAGCTTAGGGGGTAGGAACACTGAAGCTTTCTTT
CASSLGGRNTEAFF
>TRBV2|TRBJ1-5|NA|NA
TGTGCCAGCAGTGAAGGAGGGGGGCGGCCCCAGCATTTT
CASSEGGGRPQHF
>TRBV20-1|TRBJ1-6|TRBD1|NA
TGCAGTGCTAGTGTGGACAGGGGAGGGTCACCCCTCCACTTT
CSASVDRGGSPLHF
>TRBV5-1|TRBJ1-1|NA|NA
TGCGCCAGCAGCTTTCGAGGGGAAATGACTGAAGCTTTCTTT
CASSFRGEMTEAFF
>TRBV5-6|TRBJ1-4|TRBD1|NA
TGTGCCAGCATCCGACAGGGGGAAACTAATGAAAAACTGTTTTTT
CASIRQGETNEKLFF